This TCR beta chain was profiled in a study of T cells after yellow fever vaccination. General observations from the study: After the booster, 96% of CD4 and 75% to 90% of CD8 primary-response clones were re-detected. The secondary response was weaker, and its peak arrived faster, on day 5 versus 15.

They built TCR cDNA with 5'RACE template switching, a step that put in a universal primer site and UMIs. TCRdb re-analysed the 5' RACE reads in MiXCR, keeping a single row per CDR3 protein. The sample includes 95,000 to 100,000 distinct CDR3 sequences, 4.5% to 6% of them seen just once. The CDR3 covers 16 residues. V shed 6 bases and J shed 2 bases, with 18 bases lying between them. The germline CDR1 and CDR2 sequences are SGHAT and FQNNGV. In the case of this clonotype: Its target is unknown.

The clonotype comes from a man aged 18 to 35 who received the YFV17D yellow fever vaccine. The chain links TRBV11-2 to TRBJ2-3; D may be TRBD1 or TRBD2 (6 bases each). Specimen: CD8+ T cells sorted from PBMCs, collected 10 days after the yellow fever booster vaccination. The CDR3 here is CASSKQGRSFTDTQYF. The CDR3 nucleotides are TGTGCCAGCAGTAAGCAGGGGAGGTCGTTCACAGATACGCAGTATTTT.